This T cell receptor (beta chain) was captured by sequencing in a study of radiation and T cells in renal cell carcinoma. From germline, CDR1 is MGHDK and CDR2 SYGVNS. Trimming pared 5 bases from V and 3 bases from J, leaving 13 bases between. This CDR3 comprises 15 residues. The data were produced by immunoSEQ multiplex PCR, yet TCRdb's version contains in-frame clones alone and is incomplete. The sample consists of around 76,000 clones, 82% of them appearing once. Time point specified: blood 2 weeks post-SBRT. Indicated treatment: 15 Gy SBRT to primary tumor, nephrectomy 4 weeks later. The sequencing here drew on blood, taken from a patient whose treatment included radiotherapy and nephrectomy. The J gene is TRBJ1-4, the V gene TRBV25-1; maybe TRBD1 (6 bases). The TCR originated in a man between 60 and 75 years old with renal cell carcinoma. Here the CDR3 DNA reads TGTGCCAGCAGTCACAGGGTAGGGTCTAATGAAAAACTGTTTTTT. Its protein is CASSHRVGSNEKLFF.